The 10 T cell receptor beta chains listed next were all sequenced from one sample in a study of blood T cell repertoires in COVID-19. Some clones are missing from TCRdb's copy, which holds only in-frame ones; the method was immunoSEQ multiplex PCR. The repertoire includes about 370,000 clones, 80% to 90% of them detected once, and over 0.95% sits in the top ten. Source material: PBMCs or T cells enriched from blood (not recorded which). These receptors all stem from a man aged 18 to 29 who had recovered from COVID-19.

A single count supports this clone. The chain has TRBV9 and TRBJ2-2; 7 bases fit TRBD1. Per germline, CDR1 SGDLS and CDR2 YYNGEE. The junction had 9 bases not matched to a gene; V was cut back by 5 bases and J by 5 bases. The length of the CDR3 is 15 residues. Here the CDR3 DNA reads TGTGCCAGCAGTTCCCAGGGGGTCGGGACCGGGGAGCTGTTTTTT. Encoded protein: CASSSQGVGTGELFF.

The V and J genes are TRBV7-9 and TRBJ2-1, with D tentatively TRBD2 (6 bases). Trimming stripped 0 bases from V and 8 bases from J, with 11 bases between. The length of the CDR3 is 14 residues. Germline V gene sequence: CDR1 SEHNR, CDR2 FQNEAQ (reference sequence). This CDR3 is CASSLASIADEQFF. The CDR3 region has the DNA TGTGCCAGCAGCTTAGCCTCTATAGCGGATGAGCAGTTCTTC.

The chain combines TRBV7-9 with TRBJ1-1, with no clear D. The V gene lost 1 base and the J gene lost 5 bases, with 14 bases spanning the gap. CDR3 length equals 15 residues. Germline lookup yields CDR1 SEHNR and CDR2 FQNEAQ (reference sequence). In DNA, the CDR3 is TGTGCCAGCAGCTTAGAAGGCGGCTCGGGGACTGAAGCTTTCTTT. Protein sequence: CASSLEGGSGTEAFF.

This chain connects TRBV6-2 or TRBV6-3 to TRBJ1-2; 8 positions match TRBD1. J lost 6 bases, V lost 0 bases, and 3 bases had no gene match. Germline V gene data show CDR1 as MNHEY and CDR2 as SVGEGT. There are 14 residues in the CDR3. The CDR3 spells CASSYSNRGNGYTF. Here the CDR3 DNA reads TGTGCCAGCAGTTACTCGAACAGGGGGAATGGCTACACCTTC.

The gene calls are TRBV7-2 and TRBJ2-7, with D possibly TRBD2 on 7 matching bases. The length of the CDR3 is 16 residues. Trimming took off 3 bases at V and 4 bases at J, with 19 bases between the two ends. Germline V gene lookup returns CDR1 SGHTA and CDR2 FQGNSA. CDR3 nucleotides: TGTGCCAGCAGCTTCCAAGGGGCTGGGGGGGCTTACGAGCAGTACTTC. Translated: CASSFQGAGGAYEQYF.

The CDR3 DNA reads as TGTGCCAGCAGCTTAGGGTCCCCCTCGGACGAGCAGTACTTC. This encodes CASSLGSPSDEQYF. The chain couples TRBV7-8 to TRBJ2-7, with D unclear. This CDR3 comprises 14 residues. The germline V gene has CDR1 SGHVS and CDR2 FQNEAQ. V dropped 1 base and J dropped 5 bases, with 12 bases sitting between them.

The chain has TRBV5-4 and TRBJ2-3, with TRBD2 identical over 9 bases. Looked up from germline, CDR1 is SGHNT and CDR2 is YYREEE (reference sequence). With V trimmed by 0 bases and J by 5 bases, 7 bases remained unmatched. The CDR3 spans 16 residues. The CDR3 DNA sequence: TGTGCCAGCAGCTTGGGTGGCGGGGGGGCAGGAGATACGCAGTATTTT. Encoded protein: CASSLGGGGAGDTQYF.

This chain connects TRBV9 to TRBJ1-3; 9 bases line up with TRBD1. J lost 8 bases, V lost 3 bases, and 3 bases had no gene match. CDR3 length equals 13 residues. CDR1 SGDLS and CDR2 YYNGEE come from the germline V gene. CDR3 DNA sequence: TGTGCCAGCAGCGCCCGACAGGGGGACACCATATATTTT. Translating gives CASSARQGDTIYF.

The DNA for the CDR3 is TGTGCCAGCAAGGGACAGGGCAATCAGCCCCAGCATTTT. It yields the protein CASKGQGNQPQHF. The rearrangement uses TRBV25-1 and TRBJ1-5; 8 bases match TRBD1. The junction had 1 base not matched to a gene; V was cut back by 7 bases and J by 2 bases. The length of the CDR3 is 13 residues. Looked up from germline, CDR1 is MGHDK and CDR2 is SYGVNS.

The CDR3 DNA sequence: TGTGCCAGTACGGGGGGCCTCCCTCCGAGCTATGGCTACACCTTC. It encodes CASTGGLPPSYGYTF. The chain couples TRBV19 to TRBJ1-2, with a tentative D call TRBD1 (6 bases). The V end lost 7 bases, the J end lost 4 bases, and 19 bases lay between the germline ends. This CDR3 has 15 amino acids. Looked up from germline, CDR1 is LNHDA and CDR2 is SQIVND (reference sequence).